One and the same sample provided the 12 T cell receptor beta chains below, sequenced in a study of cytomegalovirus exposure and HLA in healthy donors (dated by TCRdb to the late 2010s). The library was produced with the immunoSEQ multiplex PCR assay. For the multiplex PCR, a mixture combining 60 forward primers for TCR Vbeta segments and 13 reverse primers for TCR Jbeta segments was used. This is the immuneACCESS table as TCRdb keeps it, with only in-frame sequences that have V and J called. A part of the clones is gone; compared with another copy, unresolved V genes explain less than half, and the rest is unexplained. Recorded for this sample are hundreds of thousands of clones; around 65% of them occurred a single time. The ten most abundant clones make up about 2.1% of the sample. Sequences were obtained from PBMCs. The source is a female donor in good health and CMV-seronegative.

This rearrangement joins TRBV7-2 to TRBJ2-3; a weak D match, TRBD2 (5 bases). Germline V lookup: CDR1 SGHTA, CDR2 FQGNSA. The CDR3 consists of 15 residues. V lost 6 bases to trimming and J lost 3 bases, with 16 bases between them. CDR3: CASSLNSVGTDTQYF. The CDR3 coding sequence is TGTGCCAGCAGTCTCAATAGCGTAGGGACAGATACGCAGTATTTT.

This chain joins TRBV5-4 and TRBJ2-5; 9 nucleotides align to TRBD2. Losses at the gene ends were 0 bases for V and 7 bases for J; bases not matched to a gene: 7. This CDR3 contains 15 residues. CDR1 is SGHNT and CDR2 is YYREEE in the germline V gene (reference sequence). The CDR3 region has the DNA TGTGCCAGCAGCTTGGAAGCGGGAGGAGGGGTGACCCAGTACTTC. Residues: CASSLEAGGGVTQYF. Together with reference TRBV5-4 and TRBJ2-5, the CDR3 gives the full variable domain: ETGVTQSPTHLIKTRGQQVTLRCSSQSGHNTVSWYQQALGQGPQFIFQYYREEENGRGNFPPRFSGLQFPNYSSELNVNALELDDSALYLCASSLEAGGGVTQYFGPGTRLLVL.

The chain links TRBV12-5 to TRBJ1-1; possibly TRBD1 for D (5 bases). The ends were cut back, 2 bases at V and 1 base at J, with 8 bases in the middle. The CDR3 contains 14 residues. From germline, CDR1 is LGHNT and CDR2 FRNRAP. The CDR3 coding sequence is TGTGCTAGTGGTTTGCAGGGCCCGAACACTGAAGCTTTCTTT. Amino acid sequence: CASGLQGPNTEAFF.

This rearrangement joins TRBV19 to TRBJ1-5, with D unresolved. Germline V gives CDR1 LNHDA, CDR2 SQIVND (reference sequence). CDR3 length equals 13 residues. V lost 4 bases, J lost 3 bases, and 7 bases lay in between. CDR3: CASSSRYNQPQHF. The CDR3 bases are TGTGCCAGTAGTAGTCGGTACAATCAGCCCCAGCATTTT. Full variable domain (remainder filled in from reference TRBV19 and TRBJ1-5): DGGITQSPKYLFRKEGQNVTLSCEQNLNHDAMYWYRQDPGQGLRLIYYSQIVNDFQKGDIAEGYSVSREKKESFPLTVTSAQKNPTAFYLCASSSRYNQPQHFGDGTRLSIL.

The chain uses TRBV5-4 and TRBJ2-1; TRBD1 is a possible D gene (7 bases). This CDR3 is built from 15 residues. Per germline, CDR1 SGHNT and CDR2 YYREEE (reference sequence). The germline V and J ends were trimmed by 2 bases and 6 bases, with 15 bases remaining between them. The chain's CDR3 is CASSFPGGGVNEQFF. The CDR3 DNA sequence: TGTGCCAGCAGCTTCCCAGGGGGAGGCGTCAATGAGCAGTTCTTC. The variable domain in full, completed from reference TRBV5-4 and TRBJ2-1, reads ETGVTQSPTHLIKTRGQQVTLRCSSQSGHNTVSWYQQALGQGPQFIFQYYREEENGRGNFPPRFSGLQFPNYSSELNVNALELDDSALYLCASSFPGGGVNEQFFGPGTRLTVL.

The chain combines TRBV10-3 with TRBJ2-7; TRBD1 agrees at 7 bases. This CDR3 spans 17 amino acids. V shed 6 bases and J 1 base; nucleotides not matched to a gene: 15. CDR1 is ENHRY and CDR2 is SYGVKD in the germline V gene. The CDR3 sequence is CAISGDSDRLPSYEQYF. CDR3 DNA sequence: TGTGCCATCAGCGGGGACAGCGACAGATTGCCTTCCTACGAGCAGTACTTC.

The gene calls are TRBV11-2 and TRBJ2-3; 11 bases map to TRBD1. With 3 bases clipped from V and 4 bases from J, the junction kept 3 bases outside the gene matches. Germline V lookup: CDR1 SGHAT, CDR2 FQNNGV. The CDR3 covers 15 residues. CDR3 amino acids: CASSFRGQGADTQYF. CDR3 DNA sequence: TGTGCCAGCAGCTTTAGGGGACAGGGGGCAGATACGCAGTATTTT.

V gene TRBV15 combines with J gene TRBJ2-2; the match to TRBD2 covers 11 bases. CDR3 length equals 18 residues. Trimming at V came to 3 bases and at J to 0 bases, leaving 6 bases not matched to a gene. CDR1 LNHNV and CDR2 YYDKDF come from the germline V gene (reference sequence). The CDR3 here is CATSSMVLAGANTGELFF. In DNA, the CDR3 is TGTGCCACCAGCAGTATGGTACTAGCGGGAGCGAACACCGGGGAGCTGTTTTTT.

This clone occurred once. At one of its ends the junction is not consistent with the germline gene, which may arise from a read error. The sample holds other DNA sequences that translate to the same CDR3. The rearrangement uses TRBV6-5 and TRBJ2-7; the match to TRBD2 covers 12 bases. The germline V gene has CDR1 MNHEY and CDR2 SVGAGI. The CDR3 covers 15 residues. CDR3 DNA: TGTGCCAGCAGCAGACTAGCGGGAGTCTCCTACGAGCAATACTTC. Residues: CASSRLAGVSYEQYF.

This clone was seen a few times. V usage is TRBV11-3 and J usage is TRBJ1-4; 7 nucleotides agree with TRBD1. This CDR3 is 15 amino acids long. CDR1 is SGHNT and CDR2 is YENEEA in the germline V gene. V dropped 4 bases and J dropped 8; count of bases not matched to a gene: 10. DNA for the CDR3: TGTGCCAGCAGCTACGACGACAGGGACCACGAAAAACTGTTTTTT. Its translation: CASSYDDRDHEKLFF. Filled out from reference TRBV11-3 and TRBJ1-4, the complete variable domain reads EAGVVQSPRYKIIEKKQPVAFWCNPISGHNTLYWYLQNLGQGPELLIRYENEEAVDDSQLPKDRFSAERLKGVDSTLKIQPAELGDSAVYLCASSYDDRDHEKLFFGSGTQLSVL.

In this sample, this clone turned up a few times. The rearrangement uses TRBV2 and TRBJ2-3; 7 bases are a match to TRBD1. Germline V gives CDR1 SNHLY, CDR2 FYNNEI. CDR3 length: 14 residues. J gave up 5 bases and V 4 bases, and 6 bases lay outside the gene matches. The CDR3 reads CASSVTGIKDTQYF. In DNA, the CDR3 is TGTGCCAGCAGTGTGACAGGGATTAAAGATACGCAGTATTTT.

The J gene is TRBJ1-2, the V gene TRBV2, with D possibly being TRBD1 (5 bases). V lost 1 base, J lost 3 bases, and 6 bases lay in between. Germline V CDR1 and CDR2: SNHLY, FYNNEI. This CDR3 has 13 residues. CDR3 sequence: CASSEEGYYGYTF. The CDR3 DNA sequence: TGTGCCAGCAGTGAAGAGGGGTACTATGGCTACACCTTC.